This T cell receptor beta chain was sequenced in a study of molecular identifiers for immune sequencing clone quantification. On the study more broadly: Replicate RNA came from 20,000 or 100,000 naive CD8 cells and was split five ways, and four parts were sequenced.

TCRdb processed the PCR reads anew with MiXCR; each CDR3 protein has one entry. The table has 100,000 or so distinct CDR3 sequences, roughly 38% seen once. V lost 8 bases and J 3 bases, leaving 10 bases between the germline ends. CDR1 is MNHEY, CDR2 SVGEGT, per germline. CDR3 length equals 12 residues. This clonotype has at least ten counts. The sequence derives from a human donor in good health. Some libraries in this study had Jurkat cell RNA spiked in. V gene TRBV6-2 or TRBV6-3 combines with J gene TRBJ1-2, with D possibly being TRBD1 (6 bases). The sequenced sample was naive CD8+ T cells from blood, with Jurkat cell RNA spiked in. Subset indicated: FACS-sorted CD8+CD4-CCR7+CD45RA+ naive T cells. CDR3 DNA sequence: TGTGCCAGCGCGACAGGCTACTATGGCTACACCTTC. Translated, it gives CASATGYYGYTF.